This TCR beta chain was observed in a study of T cell repertoires in cytomegalovirus infection. Study as a whole: Matching HLA type, along with CMV infection, was indicated by public TCR beta signatures.

With regard to this clonotype: What it binds is not known.

Germline V gene lookup returns CDR1 SGHNT and CDR2 YYREEE (reference sequence). There are 14 residues in the CDR3. Trimming shortened V by 0 bases and J by 0 bases, and 7 bases separated the two germline ends. Study conclusions and caveats: Totalled public TCR beta family frequency picked out people who carried CMV plus the relevant HLA. The ex vivo response was dominated by HLA-C-restricted CMV-specific TCR beta clonotypes.

MiXCR, applied by TCRdb to the reads, yields one record per CDR3 protein. The data show 150,000 to 190,000 distinct CDR3 sequences, 23% seen once. The rearrangement uses TRBV5-4 and TRBJ2-7, with a possible D match to TRBD2 (5 bases). The sample consisted of PBMCs. The receptor was derived from a human donor in good health (CMV status not recorded). Some clones in this sample may be carry-over from other donors' samples. CDR3 in DNA: TGTGCCAGCAGCTTGGAACGGGACTCCTACGAGCAGTACTTC. Translation: CASSLERDSYEQYF. The full variable domain, in which reference TRBV5-4 and TRBJ2-7 provide the parts outside the CDR3, is ETGVTQSPTHLIKTRGQQVTLRCSSQSGHNTVSWYQQALGQGPQFIFQYYREEENGRGNFPPRFSGLQFPNYSSELNVNALELDDSALYLCASSLERDSYEQYFGPGTRLTVT.